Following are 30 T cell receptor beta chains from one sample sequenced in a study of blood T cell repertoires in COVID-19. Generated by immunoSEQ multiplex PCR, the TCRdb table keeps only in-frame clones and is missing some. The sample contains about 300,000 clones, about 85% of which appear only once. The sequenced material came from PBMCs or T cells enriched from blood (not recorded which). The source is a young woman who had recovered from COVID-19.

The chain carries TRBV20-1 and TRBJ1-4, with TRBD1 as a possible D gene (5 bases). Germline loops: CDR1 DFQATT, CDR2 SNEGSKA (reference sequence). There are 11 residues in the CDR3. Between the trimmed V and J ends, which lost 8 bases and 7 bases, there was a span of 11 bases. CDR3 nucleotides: TGCAGTTCTTATAGGGGTGAAAAACTGTTTTTT. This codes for CSSYRGEKLFF.

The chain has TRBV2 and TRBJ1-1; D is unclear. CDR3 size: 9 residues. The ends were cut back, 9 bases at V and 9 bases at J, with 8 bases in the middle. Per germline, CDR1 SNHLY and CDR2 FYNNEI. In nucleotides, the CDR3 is TGTGCCAGTGGAGGCCAAGCTTTCTTT. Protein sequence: CASGGQAFF.

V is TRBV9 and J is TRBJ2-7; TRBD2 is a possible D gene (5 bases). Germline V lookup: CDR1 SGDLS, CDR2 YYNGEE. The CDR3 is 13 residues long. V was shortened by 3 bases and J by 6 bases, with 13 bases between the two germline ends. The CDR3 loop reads CASSADSLGEQYF. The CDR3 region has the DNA TGTGCCAGCAGCGCGGACTCTCTCGGCGAGCAGTACTTC.

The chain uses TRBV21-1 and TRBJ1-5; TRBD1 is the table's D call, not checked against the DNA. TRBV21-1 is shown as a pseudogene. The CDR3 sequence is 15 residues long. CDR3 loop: CASSGNNRGNQPQHF. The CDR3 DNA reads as TGTGCCAGCAGCGGTAACAACAGGGGCAATCAGCCCCAGCATTTT.

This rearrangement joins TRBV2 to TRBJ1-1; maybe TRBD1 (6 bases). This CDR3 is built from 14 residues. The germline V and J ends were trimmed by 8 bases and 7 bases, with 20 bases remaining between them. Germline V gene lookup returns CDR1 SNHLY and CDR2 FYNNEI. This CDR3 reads CASGGAGRWGEAFF. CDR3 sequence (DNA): TGTGCCAGCGGGGGGGCAGGCCGGTGGGGTGAAGCTTTCTTT. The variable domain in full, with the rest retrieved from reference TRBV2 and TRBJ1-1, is EPEVTQTPSHQVTQMGQEVILRCVPISNHLYFYWYRQILGQKVEFLVSFYNNEISEKSEIFDDQFSVERPDGSNFTLKIRSTKLEDSAMYFCASGGAGRWGEAFFGQGTRLTVV.

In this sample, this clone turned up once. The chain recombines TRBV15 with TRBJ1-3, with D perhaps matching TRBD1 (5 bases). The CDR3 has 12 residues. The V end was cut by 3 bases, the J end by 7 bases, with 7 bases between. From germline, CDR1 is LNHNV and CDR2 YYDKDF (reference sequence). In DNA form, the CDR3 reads TGTGCCACCAGCAGTAAGGGGAACACCATATATTTT. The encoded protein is CATSSKGNTIYF.

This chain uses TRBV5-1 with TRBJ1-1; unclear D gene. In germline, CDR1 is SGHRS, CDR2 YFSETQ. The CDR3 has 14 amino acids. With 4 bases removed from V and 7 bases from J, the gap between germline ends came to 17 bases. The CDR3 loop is CASSLYSGGSEAFF. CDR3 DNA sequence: TGCGCCAGCAGCCTCTACAGCGGCGGCAGTGAAGCTTTCTTT.

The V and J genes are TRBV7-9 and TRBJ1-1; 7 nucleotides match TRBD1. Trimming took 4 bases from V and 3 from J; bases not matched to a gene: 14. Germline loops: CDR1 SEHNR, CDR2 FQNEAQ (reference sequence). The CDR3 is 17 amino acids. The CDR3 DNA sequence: TGTGCCAGCAGCTACAAAGGGACAGCCCCTCGGGACACTGAAGCTTTCTTT. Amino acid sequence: CASSYKGTAPRDTEAFF.

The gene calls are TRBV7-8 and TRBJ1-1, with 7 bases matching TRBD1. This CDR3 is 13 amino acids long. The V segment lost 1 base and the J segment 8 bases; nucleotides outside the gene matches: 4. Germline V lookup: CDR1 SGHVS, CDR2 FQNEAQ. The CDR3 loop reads CASSLGRRGEAFF. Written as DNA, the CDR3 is TGTGCCAGCAGCTTAGGCCGCAGGGGGGAAGCTTTCTTT.

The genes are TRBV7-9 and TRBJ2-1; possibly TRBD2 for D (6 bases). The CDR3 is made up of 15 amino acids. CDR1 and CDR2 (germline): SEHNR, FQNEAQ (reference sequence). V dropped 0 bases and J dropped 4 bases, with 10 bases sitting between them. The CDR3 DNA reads TGTGCCAGCAGCTTAGCGGTCGGAGGGTACAATGAGCAGTTCTTC. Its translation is CASSLAVGGYNEQFF.

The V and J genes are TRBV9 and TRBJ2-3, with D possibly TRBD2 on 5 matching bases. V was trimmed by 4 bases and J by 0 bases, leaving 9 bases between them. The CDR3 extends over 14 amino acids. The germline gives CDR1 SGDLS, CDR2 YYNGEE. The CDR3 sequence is CASSSSFSTDTQYF. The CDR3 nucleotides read TGTGCCAGCAGCTCTAGCTTCAGCACAGATACGCAGTATTTT.

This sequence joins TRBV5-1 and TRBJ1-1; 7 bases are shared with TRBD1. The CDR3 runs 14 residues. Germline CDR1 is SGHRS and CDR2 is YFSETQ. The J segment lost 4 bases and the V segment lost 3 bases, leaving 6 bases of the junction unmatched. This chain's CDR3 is CASSSGQQGTEAFF. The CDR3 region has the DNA TGCGCCAGCAGCTCGGGACAGCAAGGCACTGAAGCTTTCTTT.

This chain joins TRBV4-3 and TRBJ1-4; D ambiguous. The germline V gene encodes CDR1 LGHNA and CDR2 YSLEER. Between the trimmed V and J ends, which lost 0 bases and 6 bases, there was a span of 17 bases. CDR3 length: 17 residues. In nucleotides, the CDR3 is TGCGCCAGCAGCCAAGAAGTACTGGGCACATGGGATGAAAAACTGTTTTTT. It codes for CASSQEVLGTWDEKLFF.

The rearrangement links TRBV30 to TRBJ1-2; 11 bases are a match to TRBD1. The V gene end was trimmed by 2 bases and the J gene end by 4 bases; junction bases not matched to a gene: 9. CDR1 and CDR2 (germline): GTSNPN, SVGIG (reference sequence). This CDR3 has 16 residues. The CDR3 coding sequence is TGTGCCTGGAGTAAACTCGGACAGGGGGCTTTCTATGGCTACACCTTC. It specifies CAWSKLGQGAFYGYTF.

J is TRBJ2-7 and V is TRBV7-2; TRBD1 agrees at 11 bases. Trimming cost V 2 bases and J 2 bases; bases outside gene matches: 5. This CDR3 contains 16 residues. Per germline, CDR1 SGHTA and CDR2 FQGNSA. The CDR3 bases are TGTGCCAGCAGCTTACCCCCGGGACAGGGGGCCTACGAGCAGTACTTC. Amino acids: CASSLPPGQGAYEQYF.

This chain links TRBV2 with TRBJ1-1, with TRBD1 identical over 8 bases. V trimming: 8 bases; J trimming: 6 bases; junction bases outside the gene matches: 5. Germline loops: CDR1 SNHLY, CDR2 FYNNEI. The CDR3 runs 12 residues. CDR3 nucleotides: TGTGCCAGCGATGGACAGGGCGCTGAAGCTTTCTTT. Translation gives CASDGQGAEAFF.

This CDR3 is CAISSSGGATETQYF. DNA of the CDR3: TGTGCCATCAGTTCTAGCGGGGGGGCAACAGAGACCCAGTACTTC. This chain connects TRBV10-3 to TRBJ2-5, with 12 bases that match TRBD2. The trim removed 5 bases at V and 4 bases at J, leaving 5 bases unmatched. Germline CDR1 ENHRY, CDR2 SYGVKD. The CDR3 contains 15 residues.

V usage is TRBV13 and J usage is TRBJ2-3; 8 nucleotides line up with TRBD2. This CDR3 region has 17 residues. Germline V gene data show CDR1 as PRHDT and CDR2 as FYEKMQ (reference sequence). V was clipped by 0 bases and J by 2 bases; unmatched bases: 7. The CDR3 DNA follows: TGTGCCAGCAGCTTAGGCGGAGCGGGGGCTACCACAGATACGCAGTATTTT. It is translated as CASSLGGAGATTDTQYF.

The CDR3 protein is CASGPDRDYEQYF. CDR3 nucleotides: TGTGCCAGCGGCCCAGACAGGGACTACGAGCAGTACTTC. The V gene is TRBV2, the J gene TRBJ2-7, with TRBD1 matching over 7 bases. V trimming: 8 bases; J trimming: 3 bases; junction bases outside the gene matches: 7. Germline CDR1 reads SNHLY; CDR2 reads FYNNEI. The CDR3 contains 13 residues.

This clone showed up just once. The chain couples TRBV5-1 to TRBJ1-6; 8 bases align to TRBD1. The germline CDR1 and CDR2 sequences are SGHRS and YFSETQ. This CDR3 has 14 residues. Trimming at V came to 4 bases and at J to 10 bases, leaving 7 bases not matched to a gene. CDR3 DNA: TGCGCCAGCAGCCCGGACAGGGCAGGCTCACCCCTCCACTTT. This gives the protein CASSPDRAGSPLHF.

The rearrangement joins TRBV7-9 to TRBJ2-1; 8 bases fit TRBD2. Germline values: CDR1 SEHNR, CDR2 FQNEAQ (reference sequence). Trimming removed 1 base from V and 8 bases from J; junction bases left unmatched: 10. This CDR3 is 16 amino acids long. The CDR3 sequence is CASSLGGTRIADEQFF. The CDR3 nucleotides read TGTGCCAGCAGCTTAGGGGGGACTAGGATTGCCGATGAGCAGTTCTTC.

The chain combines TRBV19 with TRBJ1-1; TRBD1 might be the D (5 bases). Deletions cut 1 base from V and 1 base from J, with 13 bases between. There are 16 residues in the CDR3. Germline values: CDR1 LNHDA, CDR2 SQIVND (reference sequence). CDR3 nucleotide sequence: TGTGCCAGTAGTATAGTACTCGCAGGGTCGAACACTGAAGCTTTCTTT. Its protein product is CASSIVLAGSNTEAFF.

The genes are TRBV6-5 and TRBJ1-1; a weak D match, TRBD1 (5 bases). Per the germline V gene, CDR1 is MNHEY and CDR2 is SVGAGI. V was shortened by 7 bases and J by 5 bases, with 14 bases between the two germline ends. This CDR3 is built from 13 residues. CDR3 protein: CASIPPGRTEAFF. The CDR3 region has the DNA TGTGCCAGCATCCCTCCAGGGAGGACTGAAGCTTTCTTT.

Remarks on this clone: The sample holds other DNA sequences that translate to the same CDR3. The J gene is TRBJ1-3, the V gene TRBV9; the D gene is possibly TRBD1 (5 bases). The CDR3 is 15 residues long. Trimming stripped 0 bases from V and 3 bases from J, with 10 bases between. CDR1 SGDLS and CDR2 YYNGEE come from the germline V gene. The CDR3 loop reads CASSVGGQGGNTIYF. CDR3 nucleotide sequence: TGTGCCAGCAGCGTAGGGGGTCAGGGTGGAAACACCATATATTTT.

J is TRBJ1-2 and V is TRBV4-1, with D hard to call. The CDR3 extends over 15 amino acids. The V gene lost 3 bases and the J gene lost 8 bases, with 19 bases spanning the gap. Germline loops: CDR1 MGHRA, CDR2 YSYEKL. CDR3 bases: TGCGCCAGCAGCCACCCGAAGACGGGAACGGGGGGCTACACCTTC. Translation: CASSHPKTGTGGYTF.

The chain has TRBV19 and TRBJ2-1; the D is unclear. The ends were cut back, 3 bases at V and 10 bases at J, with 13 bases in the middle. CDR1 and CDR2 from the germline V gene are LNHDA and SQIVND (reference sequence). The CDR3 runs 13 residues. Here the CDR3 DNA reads TGTGCCAGTAGTATGACGTGGGCCCCGGAGCAGTTCTTC. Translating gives CASSMTWAPEQFF.

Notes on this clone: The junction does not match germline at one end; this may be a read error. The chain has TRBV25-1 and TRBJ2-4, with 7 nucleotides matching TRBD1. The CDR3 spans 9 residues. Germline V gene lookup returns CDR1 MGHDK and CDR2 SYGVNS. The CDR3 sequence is CASCRDRKF. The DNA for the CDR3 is TGTGCCAGCTGCCGGGACAGAAAATTC.

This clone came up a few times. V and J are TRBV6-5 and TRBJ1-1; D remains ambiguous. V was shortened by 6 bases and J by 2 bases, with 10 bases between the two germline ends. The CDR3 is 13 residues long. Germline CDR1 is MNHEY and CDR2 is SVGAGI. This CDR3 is CASSAGINTEAFF. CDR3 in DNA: TGTGCCAGCAGCGCGGGGATAAACACTGAAGCTTTCTTT.

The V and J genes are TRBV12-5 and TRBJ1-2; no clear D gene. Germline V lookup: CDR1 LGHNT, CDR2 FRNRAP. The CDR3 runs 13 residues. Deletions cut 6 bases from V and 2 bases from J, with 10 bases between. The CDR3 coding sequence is TGTGCTAGTGGCCACGGGGTGAACTATGGCTACACCTTC. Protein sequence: CASGHGVNYGYTF.

The CDR3 DNA follows: TGTGCCAGTAGTTTGGGAGCCCTTGCAGGCTACACCTTC. As protein: CASSLGALAGYTF. The chain employs TRBV19 and TRBJ1-2; D is uncertain. Per the germline V gene, CDR1 is LNHDA and CDR2 is SQIVND (reference sequence). This CDR3 is built from 13 residues. Trimming removed 5 bases from V and 8 bases from J, with 15 bases in between.